The present T cell receptor (beta chain) was sequenced within a study of regulatory T cells in long-lasting Graves disease. The CDR3 contains 11 residues. CDR1 is SQVTM and CDR2 is ANQGSEA in the germline V gene. Trimming took off 8 bases at V and 6 bases at J, with 13 bases between the two ends. The TCR beta library used iRepertoire HTBI primers with Arm-PCR amplification of CDR3. Authors' data handling: Segment identification across samples yielded around 64 TRBV and 14 TRBJ segments. TCRdb used MiXCR to reprocess the multiplex PCR reads, holding one entry per CDR3 protein. TCRdb's processing, not the authors', yielded these V and J calls. The sample contains hundreds of thousands of distinct CDR3 sequences, roughly 23% of which appear only once. Time point reported: persistent/refractory GD, antithyroid drugs over 5 years with positive TRAb. PBMCs provided the RNA from which the TCR library was made.

The clonotype originates from a female donor with Graves disease. V usage is TRBV29-1 and J usage is TRBJ1-1, with D hard to call. Here the sequenced sample was peripheral blood mononuclear cells (PBMCs), taken when the disease was refractory, from a patient treated with antithyroid drugs. The CDR3 DNA reads TGCAGCTCCGATGGGGTCGCTGAAGCTTTCTTT. Translation: CSSDGVAEAFF.